The clone carrying this TCR beta chain is labeled large. Its target is not known. Sorting of live CD3+CD8+TCRalphabeta+ cells by PD-1 and/or TIGIT gave four subsets. The sample belongs to a study of circulating CD8 cells and anti-PD-1 response in melanoma. Study as a whole: Anti-PD-1 was first-line therapy for seven of 13 patients.

Whole-study findings and limits: TIGIT repertoires were least diverse, DNEG repertoires most diverse.

Using 15 ng of total RNA, TCR libraries were made with the QIAseq Immune Repertoire TCR panel. TCRdb reanalysed the reads using MiXCR and keeps one entry per CDR3 protein. This table has roughly 1,100 distinct CDR3 sequences, more than 5.5% appearing once. The germline V and J ends were trimmed by 3 bases and 0 bases, with 6 bases remaining between them. The CDR3 consists of 14 residues. The germline V gene has CDR1 SGDLS and CDR2 YYNGEE. The J gene is TRBJ1-4, the V gene TRBV9; D gene ambiguous. This TCR derives from a human donor with melanoma. This specimen was CD8+ T cells from PBMCs, taken at baseline or after one month of anti-PD-1 therapy (not recorded which). The CDR3 loop is CASSEQPTNEKLFF. In nucleotides, the CDR3 is TGTGCCAGCAGCGAACAACCAACTAATGAAAAACTGTTTTTT.